The rows below give T cell receptor beta chains drawn from one sample of a study of siplizumab effects on memory and regulatory T cells. Repertoires were generated with immunoSEQ multiplex PCR, while TCRdb's copy carries only in-frame clones and drops some. Counted here are about 100,000 clones, 93% occurring once; the ten biggest clones make up 0.62%. The sample comprised Tregs sorted from blood. These receptors were obtained from a human donor in good health. Each CDR3 is given with its conserved first and last residue. Fields, in order: D gene, clone size, V gene, J gene, CDR3 protein, CDR3 DNA. D genes are given only for firm matches. The size field is filled for only some rows; it gives once, few, many or a size class.

>TRBD1|-|TRBV7-2|TRBJ1-2
CASSLALGQGRTINYGYTF
TGTGCCAGCAGCTTAGCATTAGGACAGGGTAGGACCATTAACTATGGCTACACCTTC
>-|-|TRBV6-6|TRBJ2-5
CASVGAARETQYF
TGTGCCAGTGTCGGAGCGGCTCGGGAGACCCAGTACTTC
>-|-|TRBV7-2|TRBJ1-3
CASSLGAGVSGNTIYF
TGTGCCAGCAGCTTAGGGGCCGGAGTCTCTGGAAACACCATATATTTT
>TRBD1|-|TRBV7-6|TRBJ2-7
CASSRGQGYEQYF
TGTGCCAGCAGCAGGGGACAGGGTTACGAGCAGTACTTC
>TRBD2|-|TRBV25-1|TRBJ2-1
CASKPGLAHNEQFF
TGTGCCAGTAAGCCGGGACTAGCCCACAATGAGCAGTTCTTC
>-|-|TRBV4-1|TRBJ2-4
CASSHGRDSVQNIQYF
TGCGCCAGCAGCCACGGACGGGATAGTGTGCAAAACATTCAGTACTTC
>-|-|TRBV5-1|TRBJ2-3
CASSLEQLEDTQYF
TGCGCCAGCAGCTTGGAACAGTTGGAAGATACGCAGTATTTT
>-|-|TRBV7-3|TRBJ2-3
CASSLGDRTQYF
TGTGCCAGCAGCTTGGGGGACCGCACGCAGTATTTT
>-|-|TRBV9|TRBJ2-3
CASSVAMGVRGDTQYF
TGTGCCAGCAGCGTAGCCATGGGGGTTAGGGGAGATACGCAGTATTTT
>-|once|TRBV6-5|TRBJ2-7
CASSYSGRGLYEQYF
TGTGCCAGCAGTTACTCTGGCAGGGGCTTATACGAGCAGTACTTC
>-|-|TRBV6-1|TRBJ1-2
CASSEEWVSVYGYTF
TGTGCCAGCAGTGAAGAGTGGGTCTCCGTTTATGGCTACACCTTC
>TRBD2|-|TRBV19|TRBJ2-7
CASSPPGLAGAYEQYF
TGTGCCAGTAGTCCCCCGGGACTAGCGGGAGCCTACGAGCAGTACTTC
>TRBD1|-|TRBV2|TRBJ1-5
CASSAEGAGNQPQHF
TGTGCCAGCAGTGCGGAGGGGGCTGGCAATCAGCCCCAGCATTTT
>TRBD2|-|TRBV7-8|TRBJ2-3
CASSLVLAGGGRDTQYF
TGTGCCAGCAGCTTAGTACTAGCGGGAGGAGGGAGAGATACGCAGTATTTT
>TRBD1|once|TRBV27|TRBJ2-4
CASGEEDREAKNIQYF
TGTGCCAGCGGAGAAGAAGACAGGGAGGCCAAAAACATTCAGTACTTC
>-|-|TRBV4-2|TRBJ1-1
CASSQDETGMNTEAFF
TGTGCCAGCAGCCAAGATGAAACAGGGATGAACACTGAAGCTTTCTTT
>-|-|TRBV6-6|TRBJ2-1
CASSGGSRQFF
TGTGCCAGCTCTGGGGGCTCCCGGCAGTTCTTC
>-|-|TRBV21-1|TRBJ2-1
CASSVREGQFF
TGTGCCAGCAGCGTCAGGGAAGGGCAGTTCTTC
>-|once|TRBV7-7|TRBJ2-3
CASSLSPLSTDTQYF
TGTGCTAGCAGCTTATCCCCTTTGAGCACAGATACGCAGTATTTT
>-|-|TRBV6-1|TRBJ1-4
CASSRAGVEKLFF
TGTGCCAGCAGTAGGGCAGGGGTCGAAAAACTGTTTTTT
>TRBD1|-|TRBV5-1|TRBJ1-3
CASSSGQVWNTIYF
TGCGCCAGCAGCTCAGGACAGGTTTGGAACACCATATATTTT
>TRBD1|-|TRBV4-3|TRBJ2-2
CASSQGTGDTGELFF
TGCGCCAGCAGCCAAGGAACAGGGGACACCGGGGAGCTGTTTTTT
>-|-|TRBV7-9|TRBJ1-1
CASSPRDSNEAFF
TGTGCCAGCAGCCCCAGGGACTCGAATGAAGCTTTCTTT
>-|-|TRBV7-9|TRBJ1-2
CASSSGTFSLYGYTF
TGTGCCAGCAGCTCCGGGACATTTTCCCTCTATGGCTACACCTTC
>-|-|TRBV7-2|TRBJ2-7
CASSPLISSAYEQYF
TGTGCCAGCAGTCCCCTGATATCCTCGGCCTACGAGCAGTACTTC
>-|-|TRBV27|TRBJ1-4
CASSLTGWTNEKLFF
TGTGCCAGCAGTTTAACAGGGTGGACTAATGAAAAACTGTTTTTT
>TRBD1|once|TRBV27|TRBJ1-2
CASSFGQGNYGYTF
TGTGCCAGCAGTTTCGGACAGGGTAACTATGGCTACACCTTC
>-|-|TRBV19|TRBJ2-4
CASSIPEGLGKNIQYF
TGTGCCAGTAGTATACCCGAAGGGCTTGGAAAAAACATTCAGTACTTC
>TRBD2|-|TRBV10-3|TRBJ2-7
CATSGSNYEQYF
TGTGCCACCAGCGGGAGTAATTACGAGCAGTACTTC
>-|-|TRBV5-1|TRBJ2-6
CASSLEAGSSGANVLTF
TGCGCCAGCAGCTTGGAAGCAGGAAGCTCTGGGGCCAACGTCCTGACTTTC
>-|-|TRBV6-5|TRBJ1-2
CASSSDGNYGYTF
TGTGCCAGCAGCTCAGACGGAAACTATGGCTACACCTTC
>-|-|TRBV9|TRBJ2-3
CASSVLVGGYTDTQYF
TGTGCCAGCAGCGTATTGGTAGGCGGTTACACAGATACGCAGTATTTT
>-|-|TRBV7-2|TRBJ1-5
CASSLGSWGNQPQHF
TGTGCCAGCAGCTTAGGATCGTGGGGCAATCAGCCCCAGCATTTT
>-|-|TRBV2|TRBJ2-5
CASGQSQYF
TGTGCCAGCGGTCAGTCCCAGTACTTC
>TRBD2|-|TRBV14|TRBJ2-5
CASSQEGLAKETQYF
TGTGCCAGCAGCCAAGAGGGACTAGCGAAAGAGACCCAGTACTTC
>TRBD1|-|TRBV5-1|TRBJ2-7
CASSPGQSSEQYF
TGCGCCAGCAGCCCGGGACAGTCATCGGAGCAGTACTTC
>-|-|TRBV11-2|TRBJ1-2
CASSGRAAGYTF
TGTGCCAGCAGCGGGCGGGCCGCGGGCTACACCTTC
>-|-|TRBV6-4|TRBJ1-2
CASSETGGYGYTF
TGTGCCAGCAGTGAAACCGGGGGCTATGGCTACACCTTC
>TRBD2|-|TRBV5-3|TRBJ2-1
CARSLIRGTSASNEQFF
TGTGCCAGAAGCCTTATTCGTGGGACTAGCGCCTCCAATGAGCAGTTCTTC
>-|-|TRBV7-8|TRBJ2-7
CASSWDGSYEQYF
TGTGCCAGCAGCTGGGACGGCTCCTACGAGCAGTACTTC
>-|-|TRBV4-2|TRBJ2-7
CASSQAAGEQYF
TGTGCCAGCAGCCAAGCGGCGGGCGAGCAGTACTTC
>-|-|TRBV6-6|TRBJ1-5
CASSKNSGVSNQPQHF
TGTGCCAGCAGTAAAAACTCAGGGGTTAGCAATCAGCCCCAGCATTTT
>TRBD1|-|TRBV5-1|TRBJ1-2
CASSVTGGVPYGYTF
TGCGCCAGCAGCGTAACAGGGGGCGTACCCTATGGCTACACCTTC
>TRBD1|-|TRBV19|TRBJ1-3
CASSIVGTASGNTIYF
TGTGCCAGTAGTATAGTCGGGACAGCCTCTGGAAACACCATATATTTT
>-|-|TRBV11-1|TRBJ2-2
CASSSPLFGELFF
TGTGCCAGCAGCTCCCCCTTATTCGGGGAGCTGTTTTTT
>-|-|TRBV30|TRBJ2-3
CAWNGYTDTQYF
TGTGCCTGGAACGGCTACACAGATACGCAGTATTTT
>-|-|TRBV7-3|TRBJ2-1
CASSLRGSVYNEQFF
TGTGCCAGCAGCTTAAGGGGCTCGGTGTACAATGAGCAGTTCTTC
>-|few|TRBV25-1|TRBJ1-2
CASSVTRSYGYTF
TGTGCCAGCAGTGTAACAAGGAGCTATGGCTACACCTTC
>-|-|TRBV11-2|TRBJ1-2
CASSLMFGLGGRSGYTF
TGTGCCAGCAGCCTAATGTTCGGCCTCGGGGGAAGATCGGGCTACACCTTC
>TRBD1|-|TRBV30|TRBJ1-2
CAWNLGGQGTDGYTF
TGTGCCTGGAACCTAGGCGGACAGGGGACAGATGGCTACACCTTC
>-|-|TRBV19|TRBJ2-3
CASSLGLSGTDTQYF
TGTGCCAGTAGTTTAGGACTTAGTGGCACAGATACGCAGTATTTT
>TRBD2|once|TRBV18|TRBJ2-3
CASSQTSGSTDTQYF
TGTGCCAGCTCTCAGACTAGCGGGAGCACAGATACGCAGTATTTT
>TRBD2|-|TRBV7-2|TRBJ2-1
CASSLTSAMRWGRQFF
TGTGCCAGCAGTTTAACTAGCGCGATGCGATGGGGTAGGCAGTTCTTC
>TRBD1|once|TRBV18|TRBJ1-2
CASSSTGARGNYGYTF
TGTGCCAGCTCGTCCACAGGGGCGCGTGGAAACTATGGCTACACCTTC
>TRBD1|few|TRBV25-1|TRBJ1-3
CASSTTDRGPGNTIYF
TGTGCCAGCAGTACCACGGACAGGGGGCCTGGAAACACCATATATTTT
>-|-|TRBV9|TRBJ1-1
CASSQSVNTEAFF
TGTGCCAGCAGCCAAAGTGTGAACACTGAAGCTTTCTTT
>-|-|TRBV11-3|TRBJ2-7
CASRSVFTSYEQYF
TGTGCCAGCAGATCGGTATTCACTAGCTACGAGCAGTACTTC